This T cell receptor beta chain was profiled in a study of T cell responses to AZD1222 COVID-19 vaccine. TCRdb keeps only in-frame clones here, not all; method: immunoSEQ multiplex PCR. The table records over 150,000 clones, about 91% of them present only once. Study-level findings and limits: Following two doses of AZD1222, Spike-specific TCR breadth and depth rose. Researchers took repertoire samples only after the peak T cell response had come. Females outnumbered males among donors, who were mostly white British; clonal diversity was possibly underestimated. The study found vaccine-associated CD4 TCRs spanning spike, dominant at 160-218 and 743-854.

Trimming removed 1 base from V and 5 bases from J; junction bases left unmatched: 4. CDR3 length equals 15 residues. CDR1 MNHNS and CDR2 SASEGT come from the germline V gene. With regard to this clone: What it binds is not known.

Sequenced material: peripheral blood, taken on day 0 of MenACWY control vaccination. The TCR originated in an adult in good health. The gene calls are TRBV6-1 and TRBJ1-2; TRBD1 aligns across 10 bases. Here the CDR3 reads CASSEGGTGDYGYTF. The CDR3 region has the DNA TGTGCCAGCAGTGAAGGTGGGACAGGGGATTATGGCTACACCTTC.